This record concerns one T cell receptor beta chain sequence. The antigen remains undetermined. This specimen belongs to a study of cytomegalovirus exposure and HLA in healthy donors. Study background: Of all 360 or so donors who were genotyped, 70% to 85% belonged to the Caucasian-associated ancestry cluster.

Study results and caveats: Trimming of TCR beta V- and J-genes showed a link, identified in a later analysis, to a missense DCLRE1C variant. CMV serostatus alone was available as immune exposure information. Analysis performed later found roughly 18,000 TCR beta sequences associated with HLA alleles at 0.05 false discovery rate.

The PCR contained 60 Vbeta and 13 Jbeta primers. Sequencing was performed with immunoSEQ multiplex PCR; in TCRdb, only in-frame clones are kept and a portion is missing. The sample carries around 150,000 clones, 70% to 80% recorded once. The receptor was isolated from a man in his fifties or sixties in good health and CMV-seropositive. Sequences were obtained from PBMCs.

The CDR3 bases are TGCGCCAGCAAACAGGGGAGCTCCTACGAGCAGTACTTC. This codes for CASKQGSSYEQYF. J is TRBJ2-7 and V is TRBV5-1, with 7 bases aligning to TRBD1. V trimming: 6 bases; J trimming: 0 bases; junction bases outside the gene matches: 3. This CDR3 spans 13 amino acids. Germline V gene data show CDR1 as SGHRS and CDR2 as YFSETQ. Looking up the rest from reference TRBV5-1 and TRBJ2-7 gives the full variable domain: KAGVTQTPRYLIKTRGQQVTLSCSPISGHRSVSWYQQTPGQGLQFLFEYFSETQRNKGNFPGRFSGRQFSNSRSEMNVSTLELGDSALYLCASKQGSSYEQYFGPGTRLTVT.